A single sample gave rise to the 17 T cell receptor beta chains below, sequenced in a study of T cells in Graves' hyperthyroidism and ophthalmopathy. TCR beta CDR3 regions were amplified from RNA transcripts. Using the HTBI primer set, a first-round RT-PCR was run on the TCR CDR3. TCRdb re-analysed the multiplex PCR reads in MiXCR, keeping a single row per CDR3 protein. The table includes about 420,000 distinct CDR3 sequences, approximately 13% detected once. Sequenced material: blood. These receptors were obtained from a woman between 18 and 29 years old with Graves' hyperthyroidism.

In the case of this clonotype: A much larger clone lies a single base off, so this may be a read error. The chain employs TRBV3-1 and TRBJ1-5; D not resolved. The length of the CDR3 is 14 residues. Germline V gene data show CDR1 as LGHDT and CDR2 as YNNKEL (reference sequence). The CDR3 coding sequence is TGTGCCAGCGGCCAAGATGCCAGCAATCAGCCCCAGCATTTT. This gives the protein CASGQDASNQPQHF.

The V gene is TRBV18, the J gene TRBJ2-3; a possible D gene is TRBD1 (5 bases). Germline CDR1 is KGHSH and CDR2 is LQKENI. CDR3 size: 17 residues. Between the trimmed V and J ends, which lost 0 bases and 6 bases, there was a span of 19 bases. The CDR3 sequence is CASSPPNSQGGVDTQYF. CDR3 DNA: TGTGCCAGCTCACCACCGAATTCCCAGGGCGGTGTGGATACGCAGTATTTT.

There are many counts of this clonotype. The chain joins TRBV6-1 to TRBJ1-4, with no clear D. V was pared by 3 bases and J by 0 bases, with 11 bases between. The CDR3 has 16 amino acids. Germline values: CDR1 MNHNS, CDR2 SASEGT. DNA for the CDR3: TGTGCCAGCAGTGAGGGTTCAATCGCAACTAATGAAAAACTGTTTTTT. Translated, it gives CASSEGSIATNEKLFF.

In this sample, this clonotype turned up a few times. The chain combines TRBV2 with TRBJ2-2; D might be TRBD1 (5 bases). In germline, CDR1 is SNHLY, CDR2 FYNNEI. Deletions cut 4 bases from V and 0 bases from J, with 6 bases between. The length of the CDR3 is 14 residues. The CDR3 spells CASSGGTNTGELFF. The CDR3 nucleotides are TGTGCCAGCAGTGGGGGCACGAACACCGGGGAGCTGTTTTTT.

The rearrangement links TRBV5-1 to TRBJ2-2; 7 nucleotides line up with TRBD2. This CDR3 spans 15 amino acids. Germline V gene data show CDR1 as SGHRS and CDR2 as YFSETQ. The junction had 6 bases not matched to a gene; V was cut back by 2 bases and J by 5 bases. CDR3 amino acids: CASSFRGEGTGELFF. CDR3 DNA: TGCGCCAGCAGCTTCCGGGGGGAAGGAACCGGGGAGCTGTTTTTT.

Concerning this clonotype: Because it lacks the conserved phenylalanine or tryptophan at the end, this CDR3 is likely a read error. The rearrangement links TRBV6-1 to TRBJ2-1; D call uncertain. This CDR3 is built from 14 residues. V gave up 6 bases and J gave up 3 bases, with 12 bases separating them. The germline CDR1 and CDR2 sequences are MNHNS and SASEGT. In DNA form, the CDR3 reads TGTGCCAGCAGGTTAGAAGGTGACTACAATGAGCAGTTCCTC. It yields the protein CASRLEGDYNEQFL.

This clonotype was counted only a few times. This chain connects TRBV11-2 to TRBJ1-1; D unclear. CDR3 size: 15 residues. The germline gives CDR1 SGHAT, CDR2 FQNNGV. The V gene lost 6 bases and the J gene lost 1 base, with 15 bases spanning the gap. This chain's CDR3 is CASRPQFNRNTEAFF. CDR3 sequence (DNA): TGTGCCAGCAGGCCCCAGTTCAACAGGAACACTGAAGCTTTCTTT.

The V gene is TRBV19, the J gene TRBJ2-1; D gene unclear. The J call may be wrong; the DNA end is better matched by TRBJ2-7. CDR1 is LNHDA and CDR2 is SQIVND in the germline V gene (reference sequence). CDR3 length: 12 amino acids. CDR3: CASNDFYNEQYF. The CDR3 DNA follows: TGTGCCAGTAACGACTTTTACAATGAGCAGTACTTC.

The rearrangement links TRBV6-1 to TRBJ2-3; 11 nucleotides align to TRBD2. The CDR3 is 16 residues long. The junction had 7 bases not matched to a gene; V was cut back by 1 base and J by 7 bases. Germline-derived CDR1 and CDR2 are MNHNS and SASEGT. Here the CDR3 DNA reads TGTGCCAGCAGTGAAGTGATAGCGGGAGGGCGGAATACGCAGTATTTT. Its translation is CASSEVIAGGRNTQYF.

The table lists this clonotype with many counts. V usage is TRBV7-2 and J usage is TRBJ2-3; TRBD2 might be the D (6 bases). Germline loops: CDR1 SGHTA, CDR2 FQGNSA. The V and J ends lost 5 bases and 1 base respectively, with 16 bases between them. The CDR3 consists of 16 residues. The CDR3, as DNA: TGTGCCAGCAGCGAAGACGAACTAGCCCGCACAGATACGCAGTATTTT. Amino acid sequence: CASSEDELARTDTQYF.

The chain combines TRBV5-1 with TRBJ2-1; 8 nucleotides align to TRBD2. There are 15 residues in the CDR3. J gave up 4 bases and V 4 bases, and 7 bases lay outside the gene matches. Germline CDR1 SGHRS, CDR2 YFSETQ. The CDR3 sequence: CASSPGLDRYNEQFF. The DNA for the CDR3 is TGCGCCAGCAGCCCGGGACTAGATCGGTACAATGAGCAGTTCTTC.

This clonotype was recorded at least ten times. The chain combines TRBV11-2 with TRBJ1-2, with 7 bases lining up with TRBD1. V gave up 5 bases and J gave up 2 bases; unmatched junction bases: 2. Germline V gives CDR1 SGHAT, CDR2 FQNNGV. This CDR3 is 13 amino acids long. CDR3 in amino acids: CASSQTGNYGYTF. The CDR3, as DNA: TGTGCCAGCAGCCAGACAGGGAACTATGGCTACACCTTC.

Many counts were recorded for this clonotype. The CDR3 here is CASSLEGQRNTGELFF. As DNA, the CDR3 is TGTGCCAGCAGCTTAGAGGGACAGAGGAACACCGGGGAGCTGTTTTTT. V is TRBV11-2 and J is TRBJ2-2, with 7 bases identical to TRBD1. The trim removed 0 bases at V and 1 base at J, leaving 2 bases unmatched. The CDR3 sequence is 16 residues long. CDR1 is SGHAT, CDR2 FQNNGV, per germline.

The CDR3 loop is CAWSPGVANTGELFF. In nucleotides, the CDR3 is TGTGCCTGGAGTCCGGGTGTGGCGAACACCGGGGAGCTGTTTTTT. The chain joins TRBV30 to TRBJ2-2; unclear D gene. Germline V gives CDR1 GTSNPN, CDR2 SVGIG (reference sequence). Trimming shortened V by 2 bases and J by 0 bases, and 10 bases separated the two germline ends. The CDR3 sequence is 15 residues long.

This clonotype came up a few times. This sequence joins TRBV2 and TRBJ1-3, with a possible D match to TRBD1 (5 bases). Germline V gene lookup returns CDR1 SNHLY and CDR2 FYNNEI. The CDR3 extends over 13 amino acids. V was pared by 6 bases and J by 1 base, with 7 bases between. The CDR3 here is CASRGLSGNTIYF. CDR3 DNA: TGTGCCAGCAGGGGACTGTCTGGAAACACCATATATTTT.

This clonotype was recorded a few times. CDR3 nucleotide sequence: TGTGCCAGCAGCTCCGGACTTAATCTCGGGGCCACAGATACGCAGTATTTT. It codes for CASSSGLNLGATDTQYF. This sequence joins TRBV13 and TRBJ2-3, with D perhaps being TRBD1 or TRBD2 (5 bases each). CDR1 PRHDT and CDR2 FYEKMQ come from the germline V gene (reference sequence). V lost 4 bases to trimming and J lost 2 bases, with 19 bases between them. The CDR3 totals 17 residues.

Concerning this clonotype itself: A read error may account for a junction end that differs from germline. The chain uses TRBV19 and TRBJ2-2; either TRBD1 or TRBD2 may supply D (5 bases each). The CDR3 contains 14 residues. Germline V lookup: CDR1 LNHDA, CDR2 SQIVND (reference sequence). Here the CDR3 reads CTSQRGRNTGELFF. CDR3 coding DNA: TGTACCAGTCAACGGGGACGGAACACCGGGGAGCTGTTTTTT.